This T cell receptor (beta chain) was obtained from a study of cytotoxic CD8 clonotypes in ibrutinib-treated CLL. Study as a whole: Sample averages reached about 250,000 productive templates and over 85,000 productive rearrangements.

The CDR3 consists of 14 residues. The ends were cut back, 0 bases at V and 6 bases at J, with 10 bases in the middle. Germline V lookup: CDR1 MNHNS, CDR2 SASEGT. Some clones are missing from TCRdb's copy, which holds only in-frame ones; the method was immunoSEQ multiplex PCR. The data show about 50,000 clones, with 50% to 65% seen just once and more than 20% held by the top ten. The V call is TRBV6-1, the J call TRBJ2-3; no definite D call. The receptor was derived from a human donor with chronic lymphocytic leukemia. The sample in question was PBMCs, obtained at disease progression, from a patient treated with ibrutinib. CDR3 coding DNA: TGTGCCAGCAGTGAAGCGGATGGGTGGGATACGCAGTATTTT. Translating gives CASSEADGWDTQYF.